This T cell receptor beta chain comes out of a study of blood T cell repertoires in COVID-19. Study-wide context: Samples came from the United States, Italy and Spain, spanning acute and convalescent COVID-19. From T cells, B-cell-depleted T cells, or PBMCs came the material, which was cDNA or gDNA.

Per the study methods: The authors estimated nucleated cell counts from reference gene primer amplification. TCRdb's table, derived via immunoSEQ multiplex PCR, lists solely in-frame clones and lacks some. V, J and clone size are taken as reported in that table, and D and trimming were inferred from the DNA itself. The sample yields roughly 100,000 clones, around 87% seen once. This CDR3 contains 17 residues. Germline V lookup: CDR1 SNHLY, CDR2 FYNNEI. Trimming cost V 5 bases and J 4 bases, with 18 bases left between them. This TCR derives from a man over 45 with active or convalescent COVID-19. The chain uses TRBV2 and TRBJ2-6; weak D call: TRBD1 (5 bases). Source material: peripheral blood. The CDR3: CASSRQSGSPGANVLTF. The CDR3 DNA is TGTGCCAGCAGTCGACAGTCCGGGTCTCCAGGGGCCAACGTCCTGACTTTC.